The T cell receptor beta chain under discussion was sequenced for a study of T cell repertoires in cytomegalovirus infection. Study at large: Indicated by public TCR beta signatures were CMV infection and matching HLA type. Broader study findings: Identification of carriers of CMV plus the relevant HLA was performed using cumulative public TCR beta family frequency.

Each CDR3 protein gets one entry after TCRdb re-called the reads with MiXCR. The repertoire holds approximately 1,000,000 distinct CDR3 sequences, roughly 30% seen once, with about 14% in the top ten. In germline, CDR1 is MNHNS, CDR2 SASEGT. CDR3 length: 15 amino acids. As for this clonotype: Its antigen is unknown. An end of the junction differs from the germline gene, which may be a read error.

This chain connects TRBV6-1 to TRBJ1-5; D may be TRBD1 (5 bases). The sequence came from a human donor in good health (CMV status not recorded). Some clones in this sample may be carry-over from other donors' samples. Material: cultured CD8+ T cells from PBMCs, obtained from culture after CMV antigen stimulation. In DNA, the CDR3 is TGTGCCAGCACCCTGGGACCGACAAGCAATCGGCCCCAGCATTTT. The encoded protein is CASTLGPTSNRPQHF.